This T cell receptor beta chain was documented in a study of T cell responses to AZD1222 COVID-19 vaccine. Study in general: Samples with a second dose at about 4 or about 12 weeks were pooled together. Notes on the study in general: The span of vaccine-associated CD4 TCRs extended across spike, with dominance at 160-218 and 743-854. Donors were chiefly white British, with a greater number of females, and clonal diversity was perhaps underestimated.

Produced via immunoSEQ multiplex PCR; TCRdb's table is partial and in-frame only. The sample includes some 150,000 clones, about 92% of them seen just once. Remarks on this clone: Its matching antigen is unknown.

Germline V gives CDR1 SGHRS, CDR2 YFSETQ. V lost 3 bases, J lost 5 bases, and 18 bases lay in between. The length of the CDR3 is 16 residues. V gene TRBV5-1 combines with J gene TRBJ2-1, with D possibly TRBD2 on 6 matching bases. This sample comprised peripheral blood, obtained on day 0 of AZD1222 vaccination. The sequence derives from an adult in good health. The CDR3 spells CASSSGRRPGDNEQFF. The CDR3 nucleotides are TGCGCCAGCAGCTCAGGAAGACGCCCGGGGGACAATGAGCAGTTCTTC.